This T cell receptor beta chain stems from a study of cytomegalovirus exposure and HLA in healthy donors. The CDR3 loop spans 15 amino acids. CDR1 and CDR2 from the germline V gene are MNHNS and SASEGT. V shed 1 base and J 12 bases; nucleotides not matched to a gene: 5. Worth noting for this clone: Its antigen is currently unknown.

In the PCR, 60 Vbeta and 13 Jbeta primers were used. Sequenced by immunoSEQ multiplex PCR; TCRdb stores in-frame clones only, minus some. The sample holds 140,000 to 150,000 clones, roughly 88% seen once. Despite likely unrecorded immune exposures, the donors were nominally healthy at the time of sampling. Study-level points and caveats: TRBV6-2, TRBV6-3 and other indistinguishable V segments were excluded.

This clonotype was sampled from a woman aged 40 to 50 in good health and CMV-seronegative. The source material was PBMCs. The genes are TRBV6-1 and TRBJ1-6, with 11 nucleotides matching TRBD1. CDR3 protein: CASSEEGTGGLPLHF. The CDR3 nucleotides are TGTGCCAGCAGTGAAGAGGGGACAGGGGGTTTACCCCTCCACTTT.